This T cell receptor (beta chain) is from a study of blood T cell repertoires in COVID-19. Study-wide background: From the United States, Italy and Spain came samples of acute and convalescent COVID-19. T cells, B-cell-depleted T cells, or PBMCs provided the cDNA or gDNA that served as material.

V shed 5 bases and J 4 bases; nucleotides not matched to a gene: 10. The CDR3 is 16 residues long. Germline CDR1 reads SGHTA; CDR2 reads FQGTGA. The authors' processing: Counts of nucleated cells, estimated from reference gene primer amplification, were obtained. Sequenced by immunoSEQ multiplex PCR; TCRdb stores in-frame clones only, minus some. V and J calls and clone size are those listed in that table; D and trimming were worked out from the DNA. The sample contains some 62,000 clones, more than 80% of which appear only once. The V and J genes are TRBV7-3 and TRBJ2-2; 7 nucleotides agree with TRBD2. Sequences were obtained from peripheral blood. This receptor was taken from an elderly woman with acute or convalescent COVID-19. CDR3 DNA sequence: TGTGCCAGCAGCATTCACCAAGCGGGGAGCACCGGGGAGCTGTTTTTT. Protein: CASSIHQAGSTGELFF.